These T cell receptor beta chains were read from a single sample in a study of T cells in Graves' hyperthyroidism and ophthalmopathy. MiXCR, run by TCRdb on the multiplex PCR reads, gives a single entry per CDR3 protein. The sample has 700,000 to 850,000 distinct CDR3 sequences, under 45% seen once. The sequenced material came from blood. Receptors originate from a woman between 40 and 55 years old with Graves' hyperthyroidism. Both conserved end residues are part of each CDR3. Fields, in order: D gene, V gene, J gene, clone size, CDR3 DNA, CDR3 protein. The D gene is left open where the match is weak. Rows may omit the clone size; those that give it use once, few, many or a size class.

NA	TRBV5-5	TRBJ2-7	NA	TGTGCCAGCAGCTTTCGAAAGGGCTCCCACCGGACCGAGCAGTACTTC	CASSFRKGSHRTEQYF
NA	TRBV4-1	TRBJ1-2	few	TGCGCCAGCAGAGTACAAACCCGGACAGACTACTATGGCTACACCTTC	CASRVQTRTDYYGYTF
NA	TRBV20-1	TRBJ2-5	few	TGCAGTGCTAGAGATCGGAACTACCGGGGAAAAGAGACCCAGTACTTC	CSARDRNYRGKETQYF
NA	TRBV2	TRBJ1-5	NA	TGTGCCATCGGGGGGGCGAATCAGCCCCAGCATTTT	CAIGGANQPQHF
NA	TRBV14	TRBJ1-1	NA	TGTGCCAGCAGCCTGGCAGAAAATCTGGGCACTGAAGCTTTCTTT	CASSLAENLGTEAFF
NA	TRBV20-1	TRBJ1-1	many	TGCAGTGCTCTCGGGCGGACTGCCGAAGCTTTCTTT	CSALGRTAEAFF
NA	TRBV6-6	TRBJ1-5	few	TGTGCCAGCGGGGGTCACGGCAGGGCGCTTCAGCCCCAGCATTTT	CASGGHGRALQPQHF
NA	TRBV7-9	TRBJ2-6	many	TGTGCCAGCAGCTCAAGCGGAAGCTCTGGGGCCAACGTCCTGACTTTC	CASSSSGSSGANVLTF
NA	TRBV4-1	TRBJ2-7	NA	TGCGCCAGCAGCCCAGCGCCCAATGCCTACGAGCAGTACTTC	CASSPAPNAYEQYF
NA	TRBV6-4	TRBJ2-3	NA	TGTGCCAGCAGTGATCTCCTCGAAGGAGATACGCAGTATTTT	CASSDLLEGDTQYF
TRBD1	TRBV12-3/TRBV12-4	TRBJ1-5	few	TGTGCCAGCAGTCCTAACAGGGGGGGGGACAATCAGCCCCAGCATTTT	CASSPNRGGDNQPQHF
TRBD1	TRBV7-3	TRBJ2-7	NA	TGTGCCAGCAGAACGTCGGGGGGGACAGGGGGTCGTGCATACGAGCAGTACTTC	CASRTSGGTGGRAYEQYF
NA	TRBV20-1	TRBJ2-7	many	TGCAGTGTCAGGGGCCTAAGCTCCTACGAGCAGTACTTC	CSVRGLSSYEQYF
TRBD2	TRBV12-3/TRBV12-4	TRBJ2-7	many	TGTGCCAGCAGTTTAGCCGGACTAGCGCACGAGCAGTACTTC	CASSLAGLAHEQYF
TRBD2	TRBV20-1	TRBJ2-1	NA	TGCAGTGCCACCCGGAGCGGGGCATTCAATGAGCAGTTCTTC	CSATRSGAFNEQFF
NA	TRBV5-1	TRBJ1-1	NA	TGTGCCAGCGGCTTGGGGTTAGAGGACACTGAAGCTTTCTTT	CASGLGLEDTEAFF
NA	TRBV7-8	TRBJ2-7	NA	TGTGCCAGCAGCTTAGCGGTTGGCCTAGCTGGCCACGAGCAGTACTTC	CASSLAVGLAGHEQYF
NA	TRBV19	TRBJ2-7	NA	TGTGCCAGTAGCTACCAATCCGAGCAGTACTTC	CASSYQSEQYF
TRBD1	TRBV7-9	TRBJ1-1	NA	TGTGCCAGCACCCCCGAGGGGGCAGCAGTTGCTTTCTTT	CASTPEGAAVAFF
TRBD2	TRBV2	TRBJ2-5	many	TGTGCCACCGGGACTACAAACCAAGAGACCCAGTACTTC	CATGTTNQETQYF
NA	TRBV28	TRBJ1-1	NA	TGTGCCAGCAGTTTTTTTAAGGGGTGGACTTTCTTT	CASSFFKGWTFF
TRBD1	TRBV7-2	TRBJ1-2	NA	TGTGCCAGCAGCTTAGCCAGGGGGACTAACTATGGCTACACCTTC	CASSLARGTNYGYTF
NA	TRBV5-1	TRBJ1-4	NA	TGCGCCAGCAGGGCAGACTCAACTAATGAAAAACTGTTTTTT	CASRADSTNEKLFF
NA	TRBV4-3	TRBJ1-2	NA	TGCGCCAGCAGCCTCAGCCTCGCTAACTATGGCTACACCTTC	CASSLSLANYGYTF
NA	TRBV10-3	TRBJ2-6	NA	TGTGCCATCCTGACCTACTCTGAGGCCAACGTCCTGACTTTC	CAILTYSEANVLTF
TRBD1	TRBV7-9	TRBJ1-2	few	TGCGCCAGCAGCCCGGGCAGGGGGTCGGATGGCTACACCTTC	CASSPGRGSDGYTF
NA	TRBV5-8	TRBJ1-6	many	TGTGCCAGCAGCTTGGGGGTCGGATATTCACCCCTCCACTTT	CASSLGVGYSPLHF
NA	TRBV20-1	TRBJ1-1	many	TGCAGTGCTAGAGTGGGCGCGGGTGGGAACACTGAAGCTTTCTTT	CSARVGAGGNTEAFF
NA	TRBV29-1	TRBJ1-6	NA	TGCAGAGTCTCCTATAATTCACCCCTCCACTTT	CRVSYNSPLHF
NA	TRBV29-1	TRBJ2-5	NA	TGCAACGCGCTGCAAGAGACCCAGTACTTC	CNALQETQYF
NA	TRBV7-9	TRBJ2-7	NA	TGTGCCAGCAGTACCACGGTGGGGACGGCCTACGAGCAGTACTTC	CASSTTVGTAYEQYF
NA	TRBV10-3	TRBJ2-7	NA	TGTGCCATCAGTGAGGCGGGACAGAGCTCCTACAATGAGCAGTACTTC	CAISEAGQSSYNEQYF
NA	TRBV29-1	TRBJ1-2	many	TGCAGCGTTGAACACCAGGGCGGCTATGGCTACACCTTC	CSVEHQGGYGYTF
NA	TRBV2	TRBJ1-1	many	TGTGCCAGCAGTGTGGCGAACGGACGGATCACTGAAGCTTTCTTT	CASSVANGRITEAFF
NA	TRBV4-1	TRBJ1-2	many	TGCGCCAGCAGCCAAGATGTGGACCATGGCTACACCTTC	CASSQDVDHGYTF
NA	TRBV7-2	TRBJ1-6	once	TGTGCCAGCAGCTTATTAGGGGGTAAAAATTCACCCCTCCACTTT	CASSLLGGKNSPLHF
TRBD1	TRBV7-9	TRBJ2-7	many	TGTGCCAGCAGCTTAGTTGGGTCGGGACAGGGGCACGAGCAGTACTTC	CASSLVGSGQGHEQYF